The T cell receptor (beta chain) described here comes from a study of T cell changes during pregnancy in multiple sclerosis. Produced via immunoSEQ multiplex PCR; TCRdb's table is partial and in-frame only. The sample yields some 16,000 clones, 84% seen once. V was clipped by 5 bases and J by 5 bases; unmatched bases: 2. The length of the CDR3 is 14 residues. Per germline, CDR1 SEHNR and CDR2 FQNEAQ (reference sequence). This chain connects TRBV7-9 to TRBJ1-4; TRBD1 aligns across 10 bases. The clonotype was recovered from a female donor in good health, enrolled as a control in a pregnancy study. The sequencing used CD8+ T cells from peripheral blood mononuclear cells, collected in the second trimester of pregnancy. The CDR3 DNA follows: TGTGCCAGCAGCCTGGACAGGGGGAATGAAAAACTGTTTTTT. It is translated as CASSLDRGNEKLFF. Full variable domain (rest looked up from reference TRBV7-9 and TRBJ1-4): DTGVSQNPRHKITKRGQNVTFRCDPISEHNRLYWYRQTLGQGPEFLTYFQNEAQLEKSRLLSDRFSAERPKGSFSTLEIQRTEQGDSAMYLCASSLDRGNEKLFFGSGTQLSVL.